This record concerns one TCR beta chain sequence. What it binds is unknown. Per germline, CDR1 MNHEY and CDR2 SMNVEV (reference sequence). J lost 8 bases, V lost 0 bases, and 7 bases had no gene match. This CDR3 spans 15 amino acids. The sample originates from a study of breast tumors, draining lymph nodes, adjacent tissues. Points from the study as a whole: Tumor repertoires ranked between lymph nodes and nontumor tissue in diversity, with V and J gene preferences. The data were judged consistent with most tumor T cells coming from lymph node and expanding in tumor.

Each CDR3 protein is one row after TCRdb ran MiXCR on the multiplex PCR reads. The sample has 15,000 to 20,000 distinct CDR3 sequences; about 45% are singletons. The chain couples TRBV27 to TRBJ1-2; 9 nucleotides line up with TRBD1. The sequence derives from a female donor with breast cancer. Some clones in this sample may be carry-over from other donors' samples. The sample taken for sequencing was tumor-adjacent breast tissue. The CDR3 DNA is TGTGCCAGCAGTTTATCGCAAGGGACAGGGAACGGCTACACCTTC. Translating it yields CASSLSQGTGNGYTF.